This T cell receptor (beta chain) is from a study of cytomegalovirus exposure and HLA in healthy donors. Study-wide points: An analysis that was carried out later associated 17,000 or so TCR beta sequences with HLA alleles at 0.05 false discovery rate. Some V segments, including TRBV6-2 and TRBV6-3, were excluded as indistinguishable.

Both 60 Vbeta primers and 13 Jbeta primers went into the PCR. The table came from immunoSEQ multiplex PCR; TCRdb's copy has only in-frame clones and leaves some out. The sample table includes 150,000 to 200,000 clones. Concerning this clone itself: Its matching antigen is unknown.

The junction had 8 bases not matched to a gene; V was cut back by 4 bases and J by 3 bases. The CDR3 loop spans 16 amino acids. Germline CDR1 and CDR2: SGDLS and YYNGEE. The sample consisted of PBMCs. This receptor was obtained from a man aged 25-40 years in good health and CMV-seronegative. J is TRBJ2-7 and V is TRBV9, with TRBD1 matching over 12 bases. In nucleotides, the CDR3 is TGTGCCAGCAGCCTCCGCGGGACAGGGGGCTTCTACGAGCAGTACTTC. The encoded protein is CASSLRGTGGFYEQYF.